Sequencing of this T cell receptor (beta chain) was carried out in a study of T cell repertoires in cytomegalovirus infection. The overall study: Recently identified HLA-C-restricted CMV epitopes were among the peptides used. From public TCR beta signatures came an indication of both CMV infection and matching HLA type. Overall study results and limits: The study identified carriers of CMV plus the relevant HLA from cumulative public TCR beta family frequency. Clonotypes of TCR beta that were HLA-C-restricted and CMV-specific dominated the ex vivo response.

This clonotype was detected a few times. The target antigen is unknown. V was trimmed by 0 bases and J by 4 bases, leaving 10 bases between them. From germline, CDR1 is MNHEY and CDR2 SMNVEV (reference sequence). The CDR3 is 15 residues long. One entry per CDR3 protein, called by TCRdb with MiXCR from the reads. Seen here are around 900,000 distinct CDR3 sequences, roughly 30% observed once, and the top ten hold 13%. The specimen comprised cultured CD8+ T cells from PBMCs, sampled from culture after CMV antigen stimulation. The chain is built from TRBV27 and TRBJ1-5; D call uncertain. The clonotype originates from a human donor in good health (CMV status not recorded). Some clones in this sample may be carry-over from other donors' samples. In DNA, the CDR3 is TGTGCCAGCAGTTTATCGATCAGATTTAATCAGCCCCAGCATTTT. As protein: CASSLSIRFNQPQHF.